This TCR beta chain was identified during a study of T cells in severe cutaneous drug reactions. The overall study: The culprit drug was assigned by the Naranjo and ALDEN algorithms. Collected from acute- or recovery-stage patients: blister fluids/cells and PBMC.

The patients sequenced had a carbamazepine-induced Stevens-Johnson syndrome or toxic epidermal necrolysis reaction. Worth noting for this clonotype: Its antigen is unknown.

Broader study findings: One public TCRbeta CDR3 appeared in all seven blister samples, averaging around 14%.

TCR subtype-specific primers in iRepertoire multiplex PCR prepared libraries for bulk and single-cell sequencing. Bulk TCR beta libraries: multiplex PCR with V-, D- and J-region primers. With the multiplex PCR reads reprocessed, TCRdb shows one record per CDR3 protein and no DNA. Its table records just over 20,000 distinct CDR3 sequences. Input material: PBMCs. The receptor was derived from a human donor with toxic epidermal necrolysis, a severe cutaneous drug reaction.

The CDR3: CASTGPGNEQFF. The genes are TRBV25-1 and TRBJ2-1; absent DNA, TCRdb's TRBD1 call cannot be checked. Germline V gene lookup returns CDR1 MGHDK and CDR2 SYGVNS. This CDR3 spans 12 amino acids.